This record covers a single TCR beta chain. Original processing methods: Estimation of nucleated cell counts was performed using reference gene primer amplification. Measured with immunoSEQ multiplex PCR; TCRdb has only the in-frame clones, and not every one. Clonal size and the V and J genes are those of that table, whereas D and trimming came from the DNA. The profile shows 450,000 to 600,000 clones, roughly 87% of them singletons. Categorization into cohorts depended on clinical history that participants reported. This CDR3 is built from 15 residues. V was pared by 5 bases and J by 1 base, with 6 bases of the junction left unmatched. Germline CDR1 and CDR2: SNHLY and FYNNEI. This specimen belongs to a study of blood T cell repertoires in COVID-19.

The chain uses TRBV2 and TRBJ2-7, with 9 bases lining up with TRBD1. This clonotype was obtained from a woman aged 18-35 years who had recovered from COVID-19. Sequenced sample: PBMCs or T cells enriched from blood (not recorded which). The CDR3 nucleotides read TGTGCCAGCAGTTCGCCGGGACAGGGTTCCTACGAGCAGTACTTC. Translating gives CASSSPGQGSYEQYF.